This T cell receptor (beta chain) was recovered during a study of T cell responses to AZD1222 COVID-19 vaccine. V was pared by 1 base and J by 3 bases, with 9 bases of the junction left unmatched. The CDR3 length is 17 residues. Germline V gives CDR1 KGHDR, CDR2 SFDVKD. Some clones are missing from TCRdb's copy, which holds only in-frame ones; the method was immunoSEQ multiplex PCR. Seen here are around 130,000 clones, approximately 91% observed once, and the top ten hold 1.5% to 2%. This clonotype originated in an adult who received the AZD1222 COVID-19 vaccine. The rearrangement links TRBV24-1 to TRBJ2-3; 7 positions match TRBD1. The specimen comprised peripheral blood, sampled 28 days after the second AZD1222 dose. In DNA form, the CDR3 reads TGTGCCACCAGTGATTTCTTAACAGGGGATTGGACAGATACGCAGTATTTT. Its protein is CATSDFLTGDWTDTQYF.